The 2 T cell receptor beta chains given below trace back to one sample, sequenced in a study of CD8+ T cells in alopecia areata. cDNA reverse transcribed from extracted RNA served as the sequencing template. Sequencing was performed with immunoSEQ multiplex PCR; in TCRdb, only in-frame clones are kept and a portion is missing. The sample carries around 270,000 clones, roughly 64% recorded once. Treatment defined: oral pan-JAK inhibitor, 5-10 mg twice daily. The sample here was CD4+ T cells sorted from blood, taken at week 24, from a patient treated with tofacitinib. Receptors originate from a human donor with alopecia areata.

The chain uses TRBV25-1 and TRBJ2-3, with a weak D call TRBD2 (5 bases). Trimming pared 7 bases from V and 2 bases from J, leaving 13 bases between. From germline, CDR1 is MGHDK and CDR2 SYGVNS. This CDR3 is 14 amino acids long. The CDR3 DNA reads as TGTGCCAGCAAATCCGGGCTAGCCACAGATACGCAGTATTTT. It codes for CASKSGLATDTQYF. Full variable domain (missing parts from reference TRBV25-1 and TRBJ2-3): EADIYQTPRYLVIGTGKKITLECSQTMGHDKMYWYQQDPGMELHLIHYSYGVNSTEKGDLSSESTVSRIRTEHFPLTLESARPSHTSQYLCASKSGLATDTQYFGPGTRLTVL.

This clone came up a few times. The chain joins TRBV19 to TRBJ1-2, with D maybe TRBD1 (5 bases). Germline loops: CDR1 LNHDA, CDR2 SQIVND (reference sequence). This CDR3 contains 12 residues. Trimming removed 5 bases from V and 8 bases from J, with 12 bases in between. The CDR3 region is CASSFPGRGYTF. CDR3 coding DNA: TGTGCCAGTAGTTTCCCGGGGCGCGGCTACACCTTC.